Below, 16 T cell receptor beta chains from the same sample are listed, as sequenced in a study of blood T cell repertoires in COVID-19. TCRdb keeps only in-frame clones here, not all; method: immunoSEQ multiplex PCR. Of 25,000 to 30,000 clones in the sample, about 92% were seen once. The material sequenced was peripheral blood. Every receptor here comes from a man aged 65 to 79 with active or convalescent COVID-19.

The chain combines TRBV28 with TRBJ1-4, with 8 bases matching TRBD1. V shed 5 bases and J 8 bases; nucleotides not matched to a gene: 10. CDR3 length: 15 residues. In germline, CDR1 is MDHEN, CDR2 SYDVKM. The CDR3 loop is CASSLQGGGGEKLFF. CDR3 coding DNA: TGTGCCAGCAGTCTACAGGGGGGAGGAGGGGAAAAACTGTTTTTT.

This clone was observed a single time. This chain uses TRBV5-1 with TRBJ1-2; TRBD1 aligns across 7 bases. The junction had 7 bases not matched to a gene; V was cut back by 1 base and J by 7 bases. Per the germline V gene, CDR1 is SGHRS and CDR2 is YFSETQ. This CDR3 contains 14 residues. CDR3 residues: CASSLTRQGGGYTF. DNA for the CDR3: TGCGCCAGCAGCTTGACGCGACAGGGTGGTGGCTACACCTTC.

This chain connects TRBV2 to TRBJ2-2; perhaps TRBD2 as D (6 bases). V dropped 6 bases and J dropped 2 bases, with 13 bases sitting between them. The germline gives CDR1 SNHLY, CDR2 FYNNEI. CDR3 length equals 15 residues. The CDR3 coding sequence is TGTGCCAGCAGCTCGGGACTCGACAACACCGGGGAGCTGTTTTTT. As protein: CASSSGLDNTGELFF.

The chain recombines TRBV18 with TRBJ2-2, with D perhaps matching TRBD1 (6 bases). Deletions cut 3 bases from V and 3 bases from J, with 11 bases between. This CDR3 is built from 15 residues. From germline, CDR1 is KGHSH and CDR2 LQKENI. The CDR3, as DNA: TGTGCCAGCTCACCCAGACAGGCAGACACCGGGGAGCTGTTTTTT. As protein: CASSPRQADTGELFF.

The chain recombines TRBV6-6 with TRBJ1-2; no clear D gene. V was trimmed by 0 bases and J by 8 bases, leaving 19 bases between them. The CDR3 covers 16 residues. The germline V gene has CDR1 MNHNY and CDR2 SVGAGI (reference sequence). CDR3 region: CASSYSKVFGDRGYTF. DNA of the CDR3: TGTGCCAGCAGTTACTCGAAAGTATTCGGGGATCGAGGCTACACCTTC.

This chain joins TRBV4-1 and TRBJ1-1; D may be TRBD1 (6 bases). The CDR3 is 16 residues long. In germline, CDR1 is MGHRA, CDR2 YSYEKL. Deletions cut 2 bases from V and 4 bases from J, with 17 bases between. CDR3 coding DNA: TGCGCCAGCAGCCAACGGGACAAAGGGACGGGCACTGAAGCTTTCTTT. It translates to CASSQRDKGTGTEAFF.

The DNA for the CDR3 is TGTGCCACTAGGACAGGGGGTCCGGGAAAACTGTTTTTT. This gives the protein CATRTGGPGKLFF. The chain employs TRBV10-3 and TRBJ1-4; 10 positions agree with TRBD1. CDR1 is ENHRY, CDR2 SYGVKD, per germline. Trimming cost V 10 bases and J 10 bases; bases outside gene matches: 9. The CDR3 has 13 amino acids.

This clone was recorded once. The chain uses TRBV5-1 and TRBJ2-2, with 7 bases aligning to TRBD2. Germline-derived CDR1 and CDR2 are SGHRS and YFSETQ. This CDR3 is built from 16 residues. Losses at the gene ends were 3 bases for V and 4 bases for J; bases not matched to a gene: 9. CDR3 residues: CASSSTRLAATGELFF. The DNA for the CDR3 is TGCGCCAGCAGCTCCACCCGACTAGCAGCCACCGGGGAGCTGTTTTTT.

V and J are TRBV7-9 and TRBJ1-1; 7 bases line up with TRBD1. CDR3 length: 15 residues. From germline, CDR1 is SEHNR and CDR2 FQNEAQ (reference sequence). V lost 4 bases to trimming and J lost 3 bases; unmatched junction nucleotides: 8. The CDR3 DNA is TGTGCCAGCAGCTCCAGGGGACAGAAAGACACTGAAGCTTTCTTT. This codes for CASSSRGQKDTEAFF. The complete variable domain, with remaining parts taken from reference TRBV7-9 and TRBJ1-1, reads DTGVSQNPRHKITKRGQNVTFRCDPISEHNRLYWYRQTLGQGPEFLTYFQNEAQLEKSRLLSDRFSAERPKGSFSTLEIQRTEQGDSAMYLCASSSRGQKDTEAFFGQGTRLTVV.

This chain connects TRBV5-1 to TRBJ1-1; no reliable D call. The CDR3 runs 15 residues. V was pared by 0 bases and J by 1 base, with 10 bases between. Per the germline V gene, CDR1 is SGHRS and CDR2 is YFSETQ. The CDR3 loop reads CASSLVGAPNTEAFF. CDR3 coding DNA: TGCGCCAGCAGCTTGGTAGGAGCCCCGAACACTGAAGCTTTCTTT.

The CDR3: CASSQIAGVGGELFF. CDR3 bases: TGTGCCAGCAGCCAGATAGCGGGAGTGGGCGGGGAGCTGTTTTTT. The rearrangement uses TRBV3-1 (or the pseudogene TRBV3-2) and TRBJ2-2; TRBD2 matches 9 bases. Germline V CDR1 and CDR2: LGHDT, YNNKEL (reference sequence). The CDR3 runs to 15 residues. V shed 3 bases and J 7 bases; nucleotides not matched to a gene: 6.

J is TRBJ1-3 and V is TRBV19, with D hard to call. The germline V gene has CDR1 LNHDA and CDR2 SQIVND (reference sequence). The CDR3 loop spans 15 amino acids. V lost 3 bases and J 0 bases, leaving 9 bases between the germline ends. CDR3 in amino acids: CASSIGVSSGNTIYF. Written as DNA, the CDR3 is TGTGCCAGTAGTATTGGAGTCAGCTCTGGAAACACCATATATTTT.

V gene TRBV14 combines with J gene TRBJ1-6, with D unresolved. Trimming removed 5 bases at V and 7 bases at J, with 12 bases between. This CDR3 spans 14 amino acids. The germline gives CDR1 SGHDN, CDR2 FVKESK. CDR3 DNA sequence: TGTGCCAGCAGCACCCGGACTCCGAATTCACCCCTCCACTTT. This encodes CASSTRTPNSPLHF.

CDR3 loop: CASSGRSKETQYF. The CDR3 DNA reads as TGCGCCAGCAGCGGCCGATCCAAAGAGACCCAGTACTTC. The chain recombines TRBV5-1 with TRBJ2-5; D gene ambiguous. The germline CDR1 and CDR2 sequences are SGHRS and YFSETQ. Trimming cost V 4 bases and J 3 bases, with 10 bases left between them. The CDR3 length is 13 residues. Full variable domain (remainder filled in from reference TRBV5-1 and TRBJ2-5): KAGVTQTPRYLIKTRGQQVTLSCSPISGHRSVSWYQQTPGQGLQFLFEYFSETQRNKGNFPGRFSGRQFSNSRSEMNVSTLELGDSALYLCASSGRSKETQYFGPGTRLLVL.

The rearrangement uses TRBV6-5 and TRBJ2-1; 12 bases are a match to TRBD2. CDR3 length equals 15 residues. Germline lookup yields CDR1 MNHEY and CDR2 SVGAGI. After removal of 6 bases from V and 9 bases from J, the junction contained 9 bases not matched to a gene. In DNA form, the CDR3 reads TGTGCCAGCAGGCAGACTAGCGGGAGTAATGGTGAGCAGTTCTTC. Translated: CASRQTSGSNGEQFF.

The chain has TRBV6-2 or TRBV6-3 and TRBJ2-7, with D uncertain. V lost 7 bases, J lost 2 bases, and 9 bases lay in between. From germline, CDR1 is MNHEY and CDR2 SVGEGT. The CDR3 is 12 amino acids. As DNA, the CDR3 is TGTGCCAGCACCCCCAGGACCTACGAGCAGTACGTC. It yields the protein CASTPRTYEQYV.